The T cell receptor beta chain described here comes from a study of cytomegalovirus exposure and HLA in healthy donors (dated by TCRdb to about 2017). Looking at the study overall: An earlier analysis of several hundred of the donors reported 250 to 300 Gb of sequence data and 117 million unique TCR beta sequences obtained from around 190 million T cells. The number of typed donors differed by locus: roughly 629-630 for A, B, C, DRB1 and DQB1; 522 for DQA1; fewer than 610 for DPA1; and 450 to 480 for DPB1. Among 300 to 500 genotyped donors of the cohort, an average of approximately 240,000 unique TCR beta nucleotide sequences was sequenced per donor, of which about 19% were non-productive. A later genetic analysis used genome-wide SNP genotypes for about three fifths of the 666 donors, treating that subset as a discovery cohort. An earlier analysis of more than 450 of the donors used high-throughput TCR beta sequencing to judge whether each TCR beta V gene segment behaved as functional or pseudogenic. All discovery cohort repertoires had been generated on a single sequencing platform. An early release that covered several hundred HLA-typed donors contained approximately 300 gigabases of sequencing data and tens of millions of unique TCR sequences. A few DR-DQ haplotypes were treated as single units for association and clustering because of strong linkage in the cohort. In the later analysis, no new phenotypic data were used to find candidate immune exposures; instead, reliance was placed on TCR beta sequences and their occurrence across donors. In addition to the first cohort of around 670 subjects, a separate validation cohort of 120 different subjects was used. The study profiled the T cell repertoires of 550 to 700 subjects by immunosequencing and related them to cytomegalovirus serostatus. In a later analysis, previously published TCR beta repertoires from some 640 donors were re-analyzed and high-resolution HLA genotyping was added so that TCR occurrence patterns could be studied. The genetic ancestry cluster associated with self-reported Caucasian donors included 80% to 90% of the roughly 380 genotyped donors. To predict cytomegalovirus infection status, the study brought together high-throughput TCR immunosequencing, statistical association of individual TCRs with disease status, and machine learning. The study was designed to test whether signatures of past pathogen exposure could be identified by cataloging public T cell receptors. HLA typing included class I and class II loci at four-digit resolution. Donor age, sex, ethnicity and CMV serostatus were compiled together with the repertoire data.

Study-wide conclusions, independent of this receptor: Across donors, most TCR sequences were observed very rarely, whereas some public TCRs were present in many individuals. A further reported finding was that TCR beta sequences accurately predicted the HLA-A and HLA-B alleles for most subjects in the first cohort. The 87-base-pair reads could not distinguish some IMGT-functional V segments, including TRBV6-2 and TRBV6-3, so those segments were excluded. Because HLA typing was missing for some donors at each locus, association tests included only the typed subset. In vitro tests confirmed that a few of the cytomegalovirus-associated TCR beta chains recognize cytomegalovirus antigens. In an earlier analysis of some 500 of the donors, most TCR beta V segments appeared in productive rearrangements about 90% or about 30% of the time, broadly matching IMGT annotations. It was suggested by the authors that the approach could potentially be generalized to other disease states and immunological phenotypes. The cohort was sequenced for TCR beta chains only, and without alpha or paired-chain data the features that could be detected were limited. In a later analysis, most CMV-associated TCR beta chains were found to appear HLA-restricted, with HLA associations seemingly driven largely by CMV exposure. In a later analysis, about 17,000 TCR beta sequences were associated with specific HLA alleles at a false discovery rate of 0.05. Because counts were too low, more than 15 rarely observed V segments, including chromosome 9 orphons, were excluded from the earlier analysis of 587 of the donors. In a later analysis, HLA-associated TCR beta chains showed more clonal expansion and lower generation probabilities than non-associated chains that were equally common. A later analysis reported that several top co-occurrence clusters appeared linked to parvovirus B19, influenza, CMV and Epstein-Barr virus. In a later genetic analysis, fewer N-insertions in productive TCRs were reported among donors in an Asian-associated ancestry cluster than the roughly 640-donor mean. A total of 150 to 200 TCR beta chains were listed by the study as associated with cytomegalovirus. In a later genetic analysis, a missense DCLRE1C variant was associated with V-gene and J-gene trimming of TCR beta chains, and the association was replicated in an independent cohort. In both the original and validation cohorts, the classifier was reported to diagnose cytomegalovirus status with high specificity and sensitivity. The only immune exposure information available for the cohort was CMV serostatus. Strong co-occurrence of HLA alleles, especially DR and DQ, made assigning TCR associations to individual alleles difficult. Correlated functional status among segregating V segments might reflect linkage disequilibrium, but an unknown experimental factor could not be ruled out. A later analysis found that TCR association rates varied across HLA loci, with DRB1 alleles showing the most associated TCRs and HLA-C alleles the fewest. Presence/absence analyses assumed roughly uniform sequencing depth across donors, an assumption that may not hold. A group of highly shared sequence variants was considered likely to be a technical artifact of the sequencing pipeline.

The cohort comprised approximately 700 healthy bone marrow donors. At the time of sampling, all cohort members were nominally healthy, though unrecorded immune exposures were likely present. The donor tested CMV seropositive, placing the donor among the roughly 300 seropositive members of the cohort. A peripheral blood sample was collected from each donor, and TCR beta sequencing was performed on peripheral blood mononuclear cells. Genomic DNA extraction from the blood cell samples was performed with the Qiagen DNeasy Blood Extraction Kit. Counted from cysteine to phenylalanine, this CDR3 has 14 amino acids. Just the 42-base CDR3 DNA is kept, in frame starting at base 1. V gives up 5 bases and J gives up 0 bases, and the segment between their germline ends measures 10 bases. The germline V gene specifies MDHEN as CDR1 and SYDVKM as CDR2. On this clone: Its antigen target is currently unknown.

Library preparation used the immunoSEQ multiplex PCR assay. The multiplex PCR relied on a mix of 60 forward primers for TCR Vbeta segments and 13 reverse primers for TCR Jbeta segments. Amplification of the CDR3 region of rearranged TCR beta genes was performed with a multiplex PCR assay on genomic DNA. Amplified TCR beta libraries were sequenced as 87-base-pair reads on the Illumina HiSeq System. The published analysis was carried out like this. Across the 670 or so repertoires, a later analysis counted tens of millions of unique TCR beta chains, around 10 million of which were shared by at least two donors. To remove PCR and sequencing errors, raw reads were error-corrected and collapsed into unique sequences using a nearest-neighbor algorithm that merged closely related sequences. CDR3 sequences were aligned to IMGT reference sequences to assign V, D and J gene segments. For a sequence to be retained, at least a six-nucleotide match to both a V gene segment and a J gene segment was required. A rearrangement was called productive if the CDR3 had no stop codons and remained in frame with V and J, and every other rearrangement was called non-productive. Following IMGT convention, CDR3 was defined as the stretch from the second conserved V-encoded cysteine up to the conserved J-encoded phenylalanine. Sequences without an unambiguous match to a single V gene segment were excluded from the earlier analysis of over 500 of the donors. An earlier analysis of approximately 590 of the donors classified V segments as functional when productive rearrangements were above 56.7% and as segregating when the standard deviation between donors was above 5%. To diagnose cytomegalovirus status from the catalog of TCR beta chain sequences, a statistical classification framework was built. A later analysis assigned V and J genes by comparing TCR nucleotide sequences with IMGT/GENE-DB human TR gene sequences. The TCRdist pipeline was used in a later analysis to assign CDR3 sequences and most-parsimonious VDJ recombination scenarios. In a later analysis, every TCR beta chain was defined by the combination of its CDR3 amino acid sequence and its V-gene family, and reads without a unique V-gene family were dropped. To address suspected cross-contamination and a sequencing artifact, a later analysis removed several hundred highly shared, low-generation-probability nucleotide sequences. In a later analysis, a clonal expansion index for each public chain was calculated from normalized within-repertoire ranks of inferred template counts. Generation probabilities in a later analysis came from a VDJ recombination model fitted to out-of-frame rearrangements, and those results were checked against IGoR. A later analysis scored TCR-TCR, TCR-HLA and TCR-CMV co-occurrence with hypergeometric tests, applying a repertoire-size bias correction to TCR pairs. False discovery rates were estimated in a later analysis by permuting HLA or CMV assignments 20 times. In a later analysis, co-occurring TCRs were grouped using DBSCAN, and TCRdist sequence similarity was added for clustering within HLA-allele-positive subsets. Repertoires with fewer than 30,000 or more than 120,000 public chains were left out of co-occurrence clustering, as were a few repertoires with anomalous nucleotide sharing. TCRdb stores this immuneACCESS table with in-frame sequences only. Part of the clones is absent; in the studies checked, under half of the shortfall reflects unresolved V genes, and no reason is known for the rest. V and J calls and clone size are given by that table; D and trimming were obtained from the DNA. The table for this sample shows 200,000 to 250,000 clones. The top ten hold approximately 0.98% of the sample.

The TCR originated in a woman aged 30 to 39 in good health and CMV-seropositive. The chain joins TRBV28 to TRBJ1-2; a tentative D match to TRBD1 spans 5 bases. Specimen: PBMCs. The nucleotide sequence is given as TGTGCCAGCAGTGTGGGGCAGCCTAACTATGGCTACACCTTC. Translated, it gives CASSVGQPNYGYTF.